Listed below are T cell receptor beta chains from one sample, sequenced in a study of control samples from healthy donors and cancer patients. The repertoire was sequenced with immunoSEQ multiplex PCR; TCRdb's copy has only in-frame clones and lacks some. The repertoire holds 180,000 or so clones, with 85% to 95% as singletons. The sequenced material came from blood. All receptors come from a woman aged 55-70 years in good health. Both conserved end residues are part of each CDR3. The D gene is left open where the match is weak. Size is omitted from some rows. Given values are once, few, many or a class for expanded clones.

cdr3_length j_call d_call v_call clone_size cdr3_aa cdr3_nt
13 TRBJ1-1 TRBD1 TRBV19 NA CASGLTGSTEAFF TGTGCCAGTGGGTTGACAGGGTCCACTGAAGCTTTCTTT
13 TRBJ1-6 TRBD1 TRBV2 NA CADGDRENSPLHF TGTGCCGACGGGGACAGGGAGAACTCACCCCTCCACTTT
15 TRBJ1-3 TRBD1 TRBV7-8 NA CASRRGQASGNTIYF TGTGCCAGCAGGCGCGGACAGGCCTCTGGAAACACCATATATTTT
12 TRBJ2-7 NA TRBV12-3/TRBV12-4 NA CASSSHPPEQYF TGTGCCAGCAGCTCACACCCCCCCGAGCAGTACTTC
16 TRBJ1-1 TRBD1 TRBV5-5 NA CASSEDRGRGGTEAFF TGTGCCAGCAGCGAAGACAGGGGGCGCGGGGGCACTGAAGCTTTCTTT
15 TRBJ2-7 NA TRBV5-8 NA CASSLGLGAAYEQYF TGTGCCAGCAGCTTGGGTTTAGGGGCGGCTTACGAGCAGTACTTC
16 TRBJ1-6 NA TRBV3-1/TRBV3-2 NA CASSPRGGQNNSPLHF TGTGCCAGCAGCCCCCGCGGGGGACAAAATAATTCACCCCTCCACTTT
12 TRBJ1-2 NA TRBV19 NA CASSPAGYGYTF TGTGCCAGTAGCCCGGCAGGCTATGGCTACACCTTC
15 TRBJ1-5 NA TRBV5-1 once CASSSGEGPNQPQHF TGCGCCAGCAGCTCCGGGGAGGGGCCAAATCAGCCCCAGCATTTT
17 TRBJ1-5 NA TRBV9 NA CASSEGPPTVSNQPQHF TGTGCCAGCAGCGAGGGCCCTCCGACAGTTAGCAATCAGCCCCAGCATTTT
14 TRBJ2-7 NA TRBV5-6 NA CASSWAQGSYEQYF TGTGCCAGCAGCTGGGCCCAGGGTTCCTACGAGCAGTACTTC
14 TRBJ1-6 NA TRBV27 NA CASSLSGYNSPLHF TGTGCCAGCAGTTTATCAGGGTATAATTCACCCCTCCACTTT
16 TRBJ1-4 NA TRBV12-5 NA CASGLGTLATNEKLFF TGTGCTAGTGGTTTGGGGACACTGGCAACTAATGAAAAACTGTTTTTT
17 TRBJ1-6 TRBD1 TRBV5-1 once CASSLVEGATYNSPLHF TGCGCCAGCAGCTTGGTGGAGGGGGCCACATATAATTCACCCCTCCACTTT
14 TRBJ1-6 TRBD1 TRBV19 NA CASSRDSGIAPLHF TGTGCCAGTTCAAGGGACAGCGGAATCGCACCCCTCCACTTT
13 TRBJ2-7 TRBD1 TRBV28 NA CASSLDRAYEQYF TGTGCCAGCAGTTTGGACAGGGCCTACGAGCAGTACTTC
13 TRBJ2-7 NA TRBV7-2 NA CASSLGGVLTQYF TGTGCCAGCAGCTTAGGCGGGGTCTTAACGCAGTACTTC
12 TRBJ1-1 NA TRBV29-1 NA CSVDGVNTEAFF TGCAGCGTTGACGGCGTGAACACTGAAGCTTTCTTT
16 TRBJ2-2 NA TRBV5-1 NA CASSLVAGDRTGELFF TGCGCCAGCAGCTTGGTTGCAGGGGATCGCACCGGGGAGCTGTTTTTT
13 TRBJ1-2 NA TRBV12-3/TRBV12-4 NA CASSFRDNYGYTF TGTGCCAGCAGTTTCAGGGATAACTATGGCTACACCTTC
17 TRBJ1-5 NA TRBV7-8 NA CASSLVGRQTGNQPQHF TGTGCCAGCAGCTTAGTAGGACGCCAAACGGGCAATCAGCCCCAGCATTTT
15 TRBJ1-1 TRBD1 TRBV7-9 NA CASSFTGQLNTEAFF TGTGCCAGCAGCTTCACGGGACAGCTGAACACTGAAGCTTTCTTT
12 TRBJ1-3 NA TRBV27 NA CASRGSGNTIYF TGTGCCAGCAGGGGCTCTGGAAACACCATATATTTT
15 TRBJ2-5 NA TRBV2 NA CASSYLAPMGETQYF TGTGCCAGCAGTTATCTAGCGCCGATGGGAGAGACCCAGTACTTC
15 TRBJ1-4 TRBD1 TRBV6-6 NA CASSQRQGLNEKLFF TGTGCCAGCAGTCAAAGACAGGGTCTCAATGAAAAACTGTTTTTT
14 TRBJ1-2 TRBD1 TRBV9 NA CASSARDSRYGYTF TGTGCCAGCAGCGCCCGGGACAGTAGGTATGGCTACACCTTC
15 TRBJ1-1 TRBD1 TRBV9 NA CASSAVGQVNTEAFF TGTGCCAGCAGCGCAGTGGGACAGGTGAACACTGAAGCTTTCTTT
16 TRBJ1-6 NA TRBV6-2/TRBV6-3 once CASSYIQTGYNSPLHF TGTGCCAGCAGTTACATCCAGACCGGATATAATTCACCCCTCCACTTT
14 TRBJ1-4 NA TRBV2 NA CASDSQGFNEKLFF TGTGCCAGCGATTCTCAGGGATTTAATGAAAAACTGTTTTTT
14 TRBJ1-5 NA TRBV6-5 NA CATSLEYSNQPQHF TGTGCCACATCGCTTGAGTATAGCAATCAGCCCCAGCATTTT
12 TRBJ2-7 NA TRBV10-1 NA CASGQTTYEQYF TGCGCCAGCGGACAGACTACCTACGAGCAGTACTTC
14 TRBJ1-3 TRBD1 TRBV27 NA CASSLQGTGNTIYF TGTGCCAGCAGCCTACAGGGGACTGGAAACACCATATATTTT
16 TRBJ2-3 TRBD2 TRBV5-1 NA CASSTGTSGGADTQYF TGCGCCAGCAGCACCGGGACTAGCGGGGGGGCGGATACGCAGTATTTT
16 TRBJ2-3 NA TRBV25-1 NA CASSPRGGARGDTQYF TGTGCCAGCAGTCCACGAGGGGGGGCGCGGGGAGATACGCAGTATTTT
15 TRBJ1-2 NA TRBV9 NA CASSVAKGFGGGYTF TGTGCCAGCAGCGTAGCCAAGGGGTTTGGGGGGGGCTACACCTTC
15 TRBJ2-3 TRBD1 TRBV4-1 NA CASSQGTGLQDTQYF TGCGCCAGCAGCCAAGGGACAGGGCTTCAAGATACGCAGTATTTT
15 TRBJ1-4 NA TRBV9 NA CASSVSGAINEKLFF TGTGCCAGCAGCGTTTCAGGGGCAATTAATGAAAAACTGTTTTTT
11 TRBJ2-1 NA TRBV4-1 NA CASSPTNEQFF TGCGCCAGCAGCCCGACAAATGAGCAGTTCTTC
14 TRBJ1-3 NA TRBV7-2 NA CASSLGVTGNTIYF TGTGCCAGCAGCCTCGGGGTTACTGGAAACACCATATATTTT
15 TRBJ2-5 NA TRBV3-1/TRBV3-2 NA CASSQVRTAQETQYF TGTGCCAGCAGCCAAGTCAGGACGGCCCAAGAGACCCAGTACTTC
13 TRBJ1-2 NA TRBV5-1 NA CASSADGGHGYTF TGCGCCAGCAGCGCGGACGGGGGGCATGGCTACACCTTC
14 TRBJ1-6 NA TRBV9 NA CASSVVGGNSPLHF TGTGCCAGCAGCGTAGTCGGCGGTAATTCACCCCTCCACTTT
14 TRBJ2-2 NA TRBV7-2 NA CASRINPFPGELFF TGTGCCAGCAGAATCAACCCGTTCCCCGGGGAGCTGTTTTTT
13 TRBJ1-1 NA TRBV6-6 NA CASRSSGATEAFF TGTGCCAGCAGATCTTCAGGGGCCACTGAAGCTTTCTTT
15 TRBJ1-2 NA TRBV7-9 NA CASSLGGGSPYGYTF TGTGCCAGCAGCTTAGGCGGAGGTAGCCCATATGGCTACACCTTC
14 TRBJ2-7 NA TRBV7-9 few CASSLGTGSYEQYF TGTGCCAGCAGCTTGGGGACGGGCTCCTACGAGCAGTACTTC
16 TRBJ1-1 NA TRBV7-2 NA CASSPHQGSANTEAFF TGTGCCAGCAGCCCCCACCAAGGAAGCGCGAACACTGAAGCTTTCTTT
12 TRBJ1-1 NA TRBV28 NA CASSLWHTEAFF TGTGCCAGCAGTTTGTGGCACACTGAAGCTTTCTTT
14 TRBJ1-4 TRBD1 TRBV5-1 NA CASSVGQPNEKLFF TGCGCCAGCAGCGTGGGACAGCCTAATGAAAAACTGTTTTTT
13 TRBJ2-3 NA TRBV11-3 NA CASSLTPGDTQYF TGTGCCAGCAGCTTAACCCCGGGGGATACGCAGTATTTT
13 TRBJ2-7 NA TRBV2 NA CASSRDTSYEQYF TGTGCCAGCAGCCGGGACACCTCCTACGAGCAGTACTTC
13 TRBJ2-7 TRBD1 TRBV6-5 NA CASRARTGAEQYF TGTGCCAGCAGGGCACGGACAGGGGCCGAGCAGTACTTC
11 TRBJ1-1 NA TRBV4-3 NA CASSQRGVAFF TGCGCCAGCAGCCAACGAGGTGTAGCTTTCTTT